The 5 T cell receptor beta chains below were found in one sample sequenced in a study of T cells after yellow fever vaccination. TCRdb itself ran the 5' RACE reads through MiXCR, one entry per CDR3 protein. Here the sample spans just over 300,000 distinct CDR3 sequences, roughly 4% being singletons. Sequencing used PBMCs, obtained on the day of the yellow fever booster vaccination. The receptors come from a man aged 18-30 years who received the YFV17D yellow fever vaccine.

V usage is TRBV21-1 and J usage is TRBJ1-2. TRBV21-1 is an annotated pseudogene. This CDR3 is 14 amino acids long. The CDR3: CASSNDGRLNGYTF. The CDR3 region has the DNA TGTGCCAGCAGCAACGATGGACGGCTGAATGGCTACACCTTC.

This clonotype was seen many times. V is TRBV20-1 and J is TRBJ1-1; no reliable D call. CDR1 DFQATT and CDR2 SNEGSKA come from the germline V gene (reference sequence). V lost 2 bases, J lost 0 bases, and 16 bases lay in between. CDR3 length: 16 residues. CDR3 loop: CSARIPGSRLNTEAFF. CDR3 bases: TGCAGTGCTAGAATTCCCGGGAGTCGGCTGAACACTGAAGCTTTCTTT.

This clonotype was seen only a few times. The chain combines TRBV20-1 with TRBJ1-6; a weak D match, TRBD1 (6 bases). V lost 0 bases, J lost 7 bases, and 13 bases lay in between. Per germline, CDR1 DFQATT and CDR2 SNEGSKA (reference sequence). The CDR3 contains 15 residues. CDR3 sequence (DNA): TGCAGTGCTAGAGACCCGACAGGACCAAATTCACCCCTCCACTTT. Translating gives CSARDPTGPNSPLHF.

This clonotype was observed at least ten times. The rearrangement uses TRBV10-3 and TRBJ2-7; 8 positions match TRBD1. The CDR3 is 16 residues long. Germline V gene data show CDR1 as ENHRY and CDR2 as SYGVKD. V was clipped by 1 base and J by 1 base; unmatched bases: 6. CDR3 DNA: TGTGCCATCAGTGAGTACAGGACAGGGCGTTCCTACGAGCAGTACTTC. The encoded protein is CAISEYRTGRSYEQYF.

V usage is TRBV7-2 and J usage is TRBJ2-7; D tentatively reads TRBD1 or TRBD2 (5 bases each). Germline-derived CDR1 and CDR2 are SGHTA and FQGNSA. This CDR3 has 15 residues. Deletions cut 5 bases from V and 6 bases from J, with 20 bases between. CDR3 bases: TGTGCCAGCAGCATCGGGGACCGCCACCACGGCGAGCAGTACTTC. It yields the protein CASSIGDRHHGEQYF.